The 18 T cell receptor beta chains reported below all come from one sample, sequenced in a study of T-cell memory formation after mild COVID-19. TCRdb used MiXCR to reprocess the 5' RACE reads, holding one entry per CDR3 protein. This sample has some 450,000 distinct CDR3 sequences, with about 20% found just once. The source material was PBMCs or a T cell subset sorted from them (not recorded which). Source of these receptors: an adult woman who had mild COVID-19 (a few samples of this study predate the infection). Cell type and time point are not known.

This clonotype was observed once. An end of the junction does not agree with germline; a read error may underlie this. The rearrangement uses TRBV4-2 and TRBJ2-7; D ambiguous. Germline V gene sequence: CDR1 LGHNA, CDR2 YNFKEQ. This CDR3 comprises 14 residues. The DNA of the CDR3 is TGTGCCAGCAGACAAGATAAGGGCCCCTACGAGCAGTACTTC. This encodes CASRQDKGPYEQYF.

J is TRBJ1-5 and V is TRBV20-1, with 7 nucleotides matching TRBD1. Trimming at V came to 5 bases and at J to 4 bases, leaving 17 bases not matched to a gene. There are 17 residues in the CDR3. Germline-derived CDR1 and CDR2 are DFQATT and SNEGSKA (reference sequence). The CDR3 is CSAPSSGTAGRNQPQHF. The CDR3 DNA is TGCAGTGCTCCTAGTTCCGGGACAGCGGGGAGGAATCAGCCCCAGCATTTT.

The DNA for the CDR3 is TGCGCCAGCAGCCAAGATCAGGTTGCTAGCAGGGAGCAGTACTTC. This encodes CASSQDQVASREQYF. The V gene is TRBV4-1, the J gene TRBJ2-7; D is perhaps TRBD2 (5 bases). Germline-derived CDR1 and CDR2 are MGHRA and YSYEKL. The germline V and J ends were trimmed by 0 bases and 7 bases, with 16 bases remaining between them. The length of the CDR3 is 15 residues.

The V gene is TRBV12-3 or TRBV12-4, the J gene TRBJ2-4; 9 bases fit TRBD1. The CDR3 is 13 residues long. After removal of 6 bases from V and 9 bases from J, the junction contained 6 bases not matched to a gene. The CDR3 sequence is CASSSDRGVIQYF. As DNA, the CDR3 is TGTGCCAGCAGCTCCGACAGGGGGGTCATTCAGTACTTC.

CDR3 coding DNA: TGTGCCAGCAGCTTAGGCGGGAGGTATGGCCCCTACAATGAGCAGTTCTTC. Translated, it gives CASSLGGRYGPYNEQFF. This chain connects TRBV7-6 to TRBJ2-1, with 8 bases aligning to TRBD2. The length of the CDR3 is 17 residues. The trim removed 1 base at V and 2 bases at J, leaving 7 bases unmatched. Germline assignment: CDR1 SGHVS and CDR2 FNYEAQ.

The sample holds a few counts of this clonotype. The chain combines TRBV12-3 or TRBV12-4 with TRBJ1-2, with 10 bases that match TRBD1. Losses at the gene ends were 2 bases for V and 4 bases for J; bases not matched to a gene: 1. The CDR3 contains 14 residues. The CDR3 is CASSLRTGGYGYTF. The CDR3 nucleotides are TGTGCCAGCAGTTTAAGGACAGGGGGCTATGGCTACACCTTC.

The V gene is TRBV20-1, the J gene TRBJ1-1, with D uncertain. CDR1 and CDR2 from the germline V gene are DFQATT and SNEGSKA (reference sequence). The CDR3 spans 14 residues. Between the trimmed V and J ends, which lost 5 bases and 3 bases, there was a span of 16 bases. CDR3 DNA sequence: TGCAGTGCTGCCACGGTGTCCCACTACACTGAAGCTTTCTTT. It translates to CSAATVSHYTEAFF.

V is TRBV29-1 and J is TRBJ1-5, with 9 bases lining up with TRBD1. Per germline, CDR1 SQVTM and CDR2 ANQGSEA. V shed 2 bases and J 6 bases; nucleotides not matched to a gene: 2. This CDR3 spans 13 amino acids. The CDR3 sequence is CSVEKDRGQPQHF. CDR3 nucleotide sequence: TGCAGCGTTGAAAAGGACAGGGGTCAGCCCCAGCATTTT.

This clonotype was seen a handful of times. CDR3 DNA: TGTGCCAGCAGTTACTCGAGGTCTGCGCAGTATTTT. Translating gives CASSYSRSAQYF. The chain uses TRBV6-5 and TRBJ2-3; the D is unclear. V dropped 0 bases and J dropped 10 bases, with 8 bases sitting between them. The CDR3 sequence is 12 residues long. Germline V CDR1 and CDR2: MNHEY, SVGAGI.

J is TRBJ2-1 and V is TRBV5-1; D is perhaps TRBD1 or TRBD2 (5 bases each). The V gene lost 4 bases and the J gene lost 2 bases, with 13 bases spanning the gap. From germline, CDR1 is SGHRS and CDR2 YFSETQ. There are 15 residues in the CDR3. The CDR3, as DNA: TGCGCCAGCAGCGCAGAGCCGGGACCCTACAATGAGCAGTTCTTC. Its protein is CASSAEPGPYNEQFF.

This clonotype was seen a handful of times. The chain is built from TRBV29-1 and TRBJ2-7; D possibly corresponds to TRBD2 (6 bases). Per the germline V gene, CDR1 is SQVTM and CDR2 is ANQGSEA. Trimming stripped 6 bases from V and 7 bases from J, with 16 bases between. The CDR3 consists of 12 residues. The CDR3 loop reads CSVEQEGREQYF. CDR3 nucleotides: TGCAGCGTAGAACAGGAGGGCCGGGAGCAGTACTTC.

The chain uses TRBV15 and TRBJ2-2; 7 nucleotides agree with TRBD1. CDR1 is LNHNV, CDR2 YYDKDF, per germline (reference sequence). This CDR3 is built from 14 residues. The V and J ends lost 8 bases and 8 bases, in that order; junction bases with no gene match: 11. CDR3 sequence (DNA): TGTGCCACCCACGGACAGGACCTCGGGGGGGAGCTGTTTTTT. Protein: CATHGQDLGGELFF.

The chain carries TRBV4-3 and TRBJ1-5; the D is unclear. Germline lookup yields CDR1 LGHNA and CDR2 YSLEER. V lost 0 bases to trimming and J lost 11 bases, with 17 bases between them. The CDR3 is 15 amino acids. CDR3 bases: TGCGCCAGCAGCCAAGATCCCGACCTCATAGGGACCCAGCATTTT. Its translation: CASSQDPDLIGTQHF.

The chain links TRBV11-2 to TRBJ2-5; 12 bases match TRBD2. With 1 base clipped from V and 2 bases from J, the junction kept 2 bases outside the gene matches. The CDR3 runs to 16 residues. Germline V gene lookup returns CDR1 SGHAT and CDR2 FQNNGV. DNA of the CDR3: TGTGCCAGCAGCTTAGCACTAGCGGGAGGTCAAGAGACCCAGTACTTC. It is translated as CASSLALAGGQETQYF.

The J gene is TRBJ1-1, the V gene TRBV20-1; 7 bases line up with TRBD1. Per the germline V gene, CDR1 is DFQATT and CDR2 is SNEGSKA (reference sequence). The CDR3 covers 14 residues. V lost 2 bases to trimming and J lost 11 bases; unmatched junction nucleotides: 14. CDR3 sequence: CSARIRQGAEGAFF. The CDR3 bases are TGCAGTGCTAGAATAAGACAGGGAGCCGAAGGGGCTTTCTTT.

The genes are TRBV12-3 or TRBV12-4 and TRBJ2-2; 7 positions match TRBD1. Trimming at V came to 6 bases and at J to 7 bases, leaving 11 bases not matched to a gene. This CDR3 spans 15 amino acids. Here the CDR3 DNA reads TGTGCCAGCAGAAAAATGACAGGGAGAGGCGGGGAGCTGTTTTTT. Translating gives CASRKMTGRGGELFF.

This clonotype has only a few counts. This chain connects TRBV7-2 to TRBJ1-1; D call uncertain. The V gene's germline CDR1 is SGHTA and CDR2 FQGNSA. CDR3 size: 15 residues. V dropped 2 bases and J dropped 0 bases, with 10 bases sitting between them. The CDR3 spells CASSLWGSVNTEAFF. The CDR3 DNA is TGTGCCAGCAGCTTATGGGGTAGCGTGAACACTGAAGCTTTCTTT.

This clonotype was counted a few times. This chain links TRBV7-8 with TRBJ2-7, with D hard to call. Per germline, CDR1 SGHVS and CDR2 FQNEAQ. V dropped 7 bases and J dropped 0 bases, with 19 bases sitting between them. The CDR3 totals 16 residues. This CDR3 reads CASTSPVYQSSYEQYF. CDR3 DNA: TGTGCCAGCACAAGTCCGGTGTACCAAAGCTCCTACGAGCAGTACTTC.